These 13 T cell receptor beta chains were sequenced from one sample in a study of shared clonotypes between healthy human individuals (dated by TCRdb to 2020 to 2021). To prepare the library, the immunoSEQ multiplex PCR assay was applied. What TCRdb holds here is the immuneACCESS table cut down to in-frame rearrangements. Part of the clones is not present; checked against another copy, under half of the missing clones reflect an unresolved V gene, and the others are unexplained. The sample has roughly 2 million clones on record, 90% to 95% of them singletons. The ten largest make up approximately 0.13% of the sample. The sequenced sample consisted of naive CD4+ T cells sorted from blood. The sample's cell subset or site label, in plain terms: CD45RA+ positively selected. Receptors were obtained from a man younger than 35 in good health.

The rearrangement uses TRBV6-1 and TRBJ2-7; weak D call: TRBD2 (5 bases). Trimming cost V 2 bases and J 2 bases, with 13 bases left between them. Germline V gene lookup returns CDR1 MNHNS and CDR2 SASEGT. CDR3 length: 15 residues. CDR3 region: CASSELGMEAYEQYF. The CDR3 DNA follows: TGTGCCAGCAGTGAACTCGGGATGGAGGCCTACGAGCAGTACTTC.

This clone has a single count. The chain uses TRBV6-6 and TRBJ1-4, with 7 bases lining up with TRBD1. V lost 7 bases and J lost 6; bases outside the gene matches: 11. The CDR3 has 15 residues. The germline V gene has CDR1 MNHNY and CDR2 SVGAGI (reference sequence). The CDR3 protein is CASTNRQGSHEKLFF. Here the CDR3 DNA reads TGTGCCAGCACCAACCGACAGGGTAGCCATGAAAAACTGTTTTTT.

The J gene is TRBJ1-1, the V gene TRBV18; TRBD1 matches at 8 bases. Germline CDR1 reads KGHSH; CDR2 reads LQKENI. Trimming cost V 0 bases and J 6 bases; bases outside gene matches: 6. This CDR3 is 15 amino acids long. The chain's CDR3 is CASSPPPGQVSEAFF. CDR3 nucleotides: TGTGCCAGCTCACCACCGCCGGGACAGGTCTCTGAAGCTTTCTTT.

The chain uses TRBV27 and TRBJ2-6, with D hard to call. V shed 10 bases and J shed 4 bases, with 11 bases lying between them. Germline assignment: CDR1 MNHEY and CDR2 SMNVEV (reference sequence). CDR3 length: 13 amino acids. The CDR3 bases are TGTGCCACCCGAAGGGCGGGGGCCAACGTCCTGACTTTC. It translates to CATRRAGANVLTF.

The chain combines TRBV19 with TRBJ1-2; D remains ambiguous. Looked up from germline, CDR1 is LNHDA and CDR2 is SQIVND (reference sequence). The V gene lost 3 bases and the J gene lost 7 bases, with 12 bases spanning the gap. The CDR3 runs to 13 residues. Here the CDR3 reads CASSIPWTIGYTF. The CDR3, as DNA: TGTGCCAGTAGTATCCCCTGGACGATTGGCTACACCTTC.

The chain employs TRBV7-2 and TRBJ2-7; TRBD1 matches at 11 bases. The CDR3 loop spans 15 amino acids. The J segment lost 2 bases and the V segment lost 1 base, leaving 1 base of the junction unmatched. The germline CDR1 and CDR2 sequences are SGHTA and FQGNSA. Here the CDR3 DNA reads TGTGCCAGCAGCTTAGAGGGACAGGGGGCCTACGAGCAGTACTTC. This encodes CASSLEGQGAYEQYF. Supplemented by reference TRBV7-2 and TRBJ2-7, the full variable domain reads GAGVSQSPSNKVTEKGKDVELRCDPISGHTALYWYRQSLGQGLEFLIYFQGNSAPDKSGLPSDRFSAERTGGSVSTLTIQRTQQEDSAVYLCASSLEGQGAYEQYFGPGTRLTVT.

The chain links TRBV15 to TRBJ2-1; 11 bases agree with TRBD2. The V gene end was trimmed by 1 base and the J gene end by 10 bases; junction bases not matched to a gene: 6. The CDR3 runs 15 residues. The germline V gene encodes CDR1 LNHNV and CDR2 YYDKDF (reference sequence). The CDR3 DNA follows: TGTGCCACCAGCAGAGCTACTAGCGGGAGCTTGGAGCAGTTCTTC. It is translated as CATSRATSGSLEQFF.

The chain joins TRBV30 to TRBJ2-2; D gene unclear. V lost 0 bases to trimming and J lost 3 bases, with 11 bases between them. Germline CDR1 GTSNPN, CDR2 SVGIG (reference sequence). The CDR3 covers 15 residues. The CDR3 loop is CAWSVLTADTGELFF. Written as DNA, the CDR3 is TGTGCCTGGAGTGTCCTGACGGCAGACACCGGGGAGCTGTTTTTT.

This sequence joins TRBV5-1 and TRBJ1-1, with D uncertain. The CDR3 has 17 amino acids. In germline, CDR1 is SGHRS, CDR2 YFSETQ. Trimming cost V 2 bases and J 2 bases, with 19 bases left between them. CDR3 amino acids: CASSFGIVSSKNTEAFF. The CDR3 coding sequence is TGCGCCAGCAGCTTTGGGATCGTGAGCAGTAAAAACACTGAAGCTTTCTTT.

The gene calls are TRBV18 and TRBJ1-2, with 7 bases identical to TRBD1. The germline CDR1 and CDR2 sequences are KGHSH and LQKENI. This CDR3 has 15 residues. V lost 2 bases and J lost 4; bases outside the gene matches: 7. The CDR3 spells CASSPTEQGSYGYTF. DNA for the CDR3: TGTGCCAGCTCACCAACAGAACAGGGGTCCTATGGCTACACCTTC.

This rearrangement joins TRBV10-3 to TRBJ1-4, with D perhaps TRBD1 (5 bases). The ends were cut back, 10 bases at V and 7 bases at J, with 19 bases in the middle. CDR1 is ENHRY, CDR2 SYGVKD, per germline. The CDR3 is made up of 14 amino acids. The CDR3 loop is CATAEGLMGEKLFF. CDR3 nucleotides: TGTGCCACAGCGGAGGGACTCATGGGTGAAAAACTGTTTTTT.

V and J are TRBV5-4 and TRBJ1-4; 9 nucleotides match TRBD1. The V gene's germline CDR1 is SGHNT and CDR2 YYREEE (reference sequence). The CDR3 extends over 15 amino acids. The ends lost 4 bases at V and 7 bases at J; junction bases unmatched: 8. The CDR3 sequence: CASSLKQGAGEKLFF. DNA for the CDR3: TGTGCCAGCAGCCTCAAACAGGGGGCAGGTGAAAAACTGTTTTTT.

This clone was detected once. This rearrangement joins TRBV30 to TRBJ1-4, with D hard to call. V shed 0 bases and J shed 7 bases, with 9 bases lying between them. Germline V gene sequence: CDR1 GTSNPN, CDR2 SVGIG (reference sequence). The CDR3 consists of 13 residues. CDR3 DNA sequence: TGTGCCTGGAGTGTAAACCACGCTGAAAAACTGTTTTTT. Amino acids: CAWSVNHAEKLFF.